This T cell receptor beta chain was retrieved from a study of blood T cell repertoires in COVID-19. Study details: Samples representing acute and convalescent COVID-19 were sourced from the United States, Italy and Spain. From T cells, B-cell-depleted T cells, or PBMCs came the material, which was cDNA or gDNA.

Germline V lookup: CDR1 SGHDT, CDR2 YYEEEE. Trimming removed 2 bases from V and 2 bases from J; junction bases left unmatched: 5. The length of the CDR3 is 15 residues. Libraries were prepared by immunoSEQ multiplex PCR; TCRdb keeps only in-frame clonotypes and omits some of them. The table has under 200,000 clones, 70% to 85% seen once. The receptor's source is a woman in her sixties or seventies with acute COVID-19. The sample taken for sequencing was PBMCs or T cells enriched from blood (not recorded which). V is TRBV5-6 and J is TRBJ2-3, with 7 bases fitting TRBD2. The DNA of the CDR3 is TGTGCCAGCAGCTTTGGGCGGGGGAACACAGATACGCAGTATTTT. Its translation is CASSFGRGNTDTQYF.